Below are 11 T cell receptor beta chains sequenced from a single sample in a study of blood T cell repertoires in COVID-19. Some clones are missing from TCRdb's copy, which holds only in-frame ones; the method was immunoSEQ multiplex PCR. The sample has 100,000 to 150,000 clones; more than 80% are singletons. Sequencing was done on a sample of peripheral blood. These receptors came from a man aged 35-49 years with acute or convalescent COVID-19.

The chain is built from TRBV5-8 and TRBJ1-2, with 7 bases that match TRBD1. V shed 4 bases and J 5 bases; nucleotides not matched to a gene: 11. The CDR3 has 15 amino acids. Per the germline V gene, CDR1 is SGHTS and CDR2 is YDEGEE. The CDR3 bases are TGTGCCAGCAGCACCGGGACAGCAAAGAGTTATGGCTACACCTTC. Amino acid sequence: CASSTGTAKSYGYTF.

J is TRBJ2-5 and V is TRBV11-2; D may be TRBD2 (5 bases). CDR3 length equals 15 residues. Looked up from germline, CDR1 is SGHAT and CDR2 is FQNNGV. The V and J ends lost 3 bases and 2 bases respectively, with 13 bases between them. CDR3 amino acids: CASSFIRDSQETQYF. The CDR3 bases are TGTGCCAGCAGCTTTATCCGGGATAGTCAAGAGACCCAGTACTTC.

With respect to this clone: This may stem from a read error, because a much larger clone lies one nucleotide away. V gene TRBV2 combines with J gene TRBJ1-1, with D possibly matching TRBD1 (6 bases). Germline loops: CDR1 SNHLY, CDR2 FYNNEI. Trimming left V 6 bases short and J 1 base short, with 9 bases between. The CDR3 has 13 residues. In DNA form, the CDR3 reads TGTGCCAGCAGCCGGGACAAGAACACTGAAGCTTTCTTT. This codes for CASSRDKNTEAFF.

V gene TRBV4-1 combines with J gene TRBJ2-7; 11 bases align to TRBD1. Germline values: CDR1 MGHRA, CDR2 YSYEKL. The V segment lost 8 bases and the J segment 3 bases; nucleotides outside the gene matches: 6. The CDR3 spans 14 residues. The chain's CDR3 is CASAPGTGGYEQYF. The CDR3 DNA reads TGCGCCAGCGCCCCCGGGACAGGGGGCTACGAGCAGTACTTC.

This clone was recorded only once. This chain joins TRBV20-1 and TRBJ2-5; possibly TRBD1 for D (6 bases). Trimming shortened V by 3 bases and J by 5 bases, and 10 bases separated the two germline ends. CDR3 length: 12 residues. Germline values: CDR1 DFQATT, CDR2 SNEGSKA (reference sequence). The CDR3 reads CSASTGLETQYF. The CDR3 region has the DNA TGCAGTGCTAGTACAGGGTTGGAGACCCAGTACTTC.

The chain combines TRBV15 with TRBJ2-7; D perhaps matches TRBD1 (5 bases). The length of the CDR3 is 17 residues. The ends were cut back, 3 bases at V and 0 bases at J, with 18 bases in the middle. CDR1 is LNHNV and CDR2 is YYDKDF in the germline V gene (reference sequence). CDR3 protein: CATSSLGARISSYEQYF. CDR3 nucleotides: TGTGCCACCAGCAGCTTAGGGGCTCGGATCAGCTCCTACGAGCAGTACTTC.

This clone turned up a few times. The genes are TRBV6-1 and TRBJ1-1, with TRBD1 matching 9 bases. The trim removed 4 bases at V and 5 bases at J, leaving 11 bases unmatched. Germline V gene sequence: CDR1 MNHNS, CDR2 SASEGT. CDR3 size: 16 residues. CDR3 amino acids: CASSATGTGSGTEAFF. The CDR3 nucleotides read TGTGCCAGCAGTGCCACCGGGACAGGGTCAGGGACTGAAGCTTTCTTT.

The V and J genes are TRBV30 and TRBJ2-5; TRBD2 matches at 9 bases. CDR3 length: 16 residues. The trim removed 0 bases at V and 3 bases at J, leaving 8 bases unmatched. Germline CDR1 reads GTSNPN; CDR2 reads SVGIG (reference sequence). The CDR3 is CAWSVLPVAGEETQYF. In DNA form, the CDR3 reads TGTGCCTGGAGTGTACTTCCGGTAGCGGGGGAAGAGACCCAGTACTTC.

The V gene is TRBV5-4, the J gene TRBJ2-3; maybe TRBD2 (5 bases). V lost 0 bases and J lost 5, with 10 bases in between. Germline CDR1 and CDR2: SGHNT and YYREEE (reference sequence). This CDR3 comprises 14 residues. CDR3: CASSLVLDEDTQYF. CDR3 DNA sequence: TGTGCCAGCAGCTTGGTACTAGACGAAGATACGCAGTATTTT. Drawing the rest from reference TRBV5-4 and TRBJ2-3, the complete variable domain is ETGVTQSPTHLIKTRGQQVTLRCSSQSGHNTVSWYQQALGQGPQFIFQYYREEENGRGNFPPRFSGLQFPNYSSELNVNALELDDSALYLCASSLVLDEDTQYFGPGTRLTVL.

The chain is built from TRBV9 and TRBJ2-5; 12 bases fit TRBD2. This CDR3 contains 15 residues. The V and J ends lost 1 base and 4 bases, in that order; junction bases with no gene match: 2. Germline V gene data show CDR1 as SGDLS and CDR2 as YYNGEE. The CDR3: CASSVRTSGAETQYF. The CDR3 nucleotides are TGTGCCAGCAGCGTACGGACTAGCGGGGCAGAGACCCAGTACTTC.

The gene calls are TRBV30 and TRBJ2-2; tentatively, D is TRBD1 (6 bases). The CDR3 is made up of 15 amino acids. Germline V gene data show CDR1 as GTSNPN and CDR2 as SVGIG (reference sequence). V was cut by 6 bases and J by 5 bases, with 19 bases left in between. The CDR3 DNA reads TGTGCCTGTCCGGTTAAGCAGGGGAGTACCGGGGAGCTGTTTTTT. Translation gives CACPVKQGSTGELFF.